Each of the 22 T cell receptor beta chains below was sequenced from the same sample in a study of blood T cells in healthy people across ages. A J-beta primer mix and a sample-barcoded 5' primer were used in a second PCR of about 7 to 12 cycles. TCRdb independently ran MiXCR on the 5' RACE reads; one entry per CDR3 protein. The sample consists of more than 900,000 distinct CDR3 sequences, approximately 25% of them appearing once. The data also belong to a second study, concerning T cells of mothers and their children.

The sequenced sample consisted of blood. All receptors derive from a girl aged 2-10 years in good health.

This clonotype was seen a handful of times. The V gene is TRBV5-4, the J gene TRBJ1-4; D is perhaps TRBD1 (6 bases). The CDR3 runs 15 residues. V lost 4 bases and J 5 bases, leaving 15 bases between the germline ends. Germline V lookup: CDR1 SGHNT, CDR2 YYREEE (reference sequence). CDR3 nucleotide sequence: TGTGCCAGCAGCACGATGACAGGAGAAAATGAAAAACTGTTTTTT. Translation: CASSTMTGENEKLFF.

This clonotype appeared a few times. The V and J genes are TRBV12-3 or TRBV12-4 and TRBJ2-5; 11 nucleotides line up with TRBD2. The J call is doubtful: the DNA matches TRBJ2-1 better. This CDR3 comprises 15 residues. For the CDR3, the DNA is TGTGCCAGCAGTTTGGTTAGCGGGGGGGCCGGTGAGCAGTTCTTC. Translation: CASSLVSGGAGEQFF.

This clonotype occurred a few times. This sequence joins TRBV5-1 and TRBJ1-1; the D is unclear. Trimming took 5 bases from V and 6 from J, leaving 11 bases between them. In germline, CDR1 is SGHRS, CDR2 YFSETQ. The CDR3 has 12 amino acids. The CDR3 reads CASSGEEAEAFF. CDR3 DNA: TGCGCCAGCAGTGGTGAGGAAGCTGAAGCTTTCTTT.

CDR3 region: CASSLPEDRSGYTF. DNA for the CDR3: TGTGCCAGCAGCTTACCGGAGGACAGGTCGGGCTACACCTTC. V usage is TRBV7-9 and J usage is TRBJ1-2; 7 bases map to TRBD1. With V trimmed by 2 bases and J by 8 bases, 8 bases remained unmatched. The germline V gene has CDR1 SEHNR and CDR2 FQNEAQ (reference sequence). The CDR3 sequence is 14 residues long.

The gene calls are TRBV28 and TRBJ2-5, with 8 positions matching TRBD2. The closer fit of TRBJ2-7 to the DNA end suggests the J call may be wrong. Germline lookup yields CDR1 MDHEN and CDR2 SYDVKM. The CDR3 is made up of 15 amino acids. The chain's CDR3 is CASSKQREILYEQYF. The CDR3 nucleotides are TGTGCCAGCAGCAAACAGCGGGAGATTCTCTACGAGCAGTACTTC.

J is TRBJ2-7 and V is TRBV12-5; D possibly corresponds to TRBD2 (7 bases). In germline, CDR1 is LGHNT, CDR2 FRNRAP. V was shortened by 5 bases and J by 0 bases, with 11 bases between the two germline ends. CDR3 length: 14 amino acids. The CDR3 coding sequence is TGTGCTAGTGGTGCGGGGGCCAGCTCCTACGAGCAGTACTTC. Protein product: CASGAGASSYEQYF.

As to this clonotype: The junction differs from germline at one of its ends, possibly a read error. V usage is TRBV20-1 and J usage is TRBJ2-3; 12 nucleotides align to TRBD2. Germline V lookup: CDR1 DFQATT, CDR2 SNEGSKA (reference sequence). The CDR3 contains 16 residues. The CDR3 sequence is CSASWLAGGEGDTQYF. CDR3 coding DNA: TGCAGTGCTAGTTGGCTAGCGGGAGGGGAGGGAGATACACAGTATTTT.

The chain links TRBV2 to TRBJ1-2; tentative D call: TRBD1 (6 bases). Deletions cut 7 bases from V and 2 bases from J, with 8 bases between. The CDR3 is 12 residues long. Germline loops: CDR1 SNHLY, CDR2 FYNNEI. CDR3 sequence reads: CASIQGNYGYTF. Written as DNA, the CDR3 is TGTGCCAGCATACAGGGAAACTATGGCTACACCTTC.

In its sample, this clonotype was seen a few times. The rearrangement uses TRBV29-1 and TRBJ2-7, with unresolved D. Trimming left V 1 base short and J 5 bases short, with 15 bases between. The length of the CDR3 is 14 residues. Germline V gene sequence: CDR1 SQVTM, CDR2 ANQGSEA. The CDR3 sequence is CSVEGVKDMNEQYF. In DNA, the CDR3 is TGCAGCGTTGAAGGAGTGAAAGACATGAACGAGCAGTACTTC.

Here the CDR3 reads CASSLWPVYEQYF. CDR3 sequence (DNA): TGTGCCAGCAGCCTATGGCCCGTCTACGAGCAGTACTTC. The V gene is TRBV28, the J gene TRBJ2-5; D uncertain. The J call may be mistaken, given a closer DNA end match to TRBJ2-7. Germline CDR1 and CDR2: MDHEN and SYDVKM. This CDR3 has 13 residues.

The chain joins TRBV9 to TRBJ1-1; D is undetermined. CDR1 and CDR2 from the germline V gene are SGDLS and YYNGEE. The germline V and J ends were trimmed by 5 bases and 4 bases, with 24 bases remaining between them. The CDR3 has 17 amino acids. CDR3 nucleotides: TGTGCCAGCAGTCGCGGAGGTACGGCCTATACCGGCACTGAAGCTTTCTTT. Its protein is CASSRGGTAYTGTEAFF.

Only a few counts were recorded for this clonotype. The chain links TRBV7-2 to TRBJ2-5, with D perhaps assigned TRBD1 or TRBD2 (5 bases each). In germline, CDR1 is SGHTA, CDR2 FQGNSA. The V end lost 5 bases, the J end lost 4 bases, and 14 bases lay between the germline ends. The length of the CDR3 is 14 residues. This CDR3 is CASSPDFGAETQYF. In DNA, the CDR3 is TGTGCCAGCAGCCCGGACTTTGGGGCAGAGACCCAGTACTTC.

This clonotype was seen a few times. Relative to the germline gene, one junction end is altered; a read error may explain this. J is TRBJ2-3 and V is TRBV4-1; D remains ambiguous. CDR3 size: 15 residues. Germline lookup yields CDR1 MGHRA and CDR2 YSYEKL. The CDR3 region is CACSQVHRATDTQYF. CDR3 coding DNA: TGCGCCTGCAGCCAAGTTCACAGAGCCACAGATACGCAGTATTTT.

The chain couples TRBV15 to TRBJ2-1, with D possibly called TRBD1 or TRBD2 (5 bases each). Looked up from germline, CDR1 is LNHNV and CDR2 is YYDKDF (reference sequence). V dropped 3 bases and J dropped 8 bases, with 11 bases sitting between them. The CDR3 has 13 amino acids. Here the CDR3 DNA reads TGTGCCACCAGCAGGTCACTAGGGGATGAGCAGTTCTTC. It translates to CATSRSLGDEQFF. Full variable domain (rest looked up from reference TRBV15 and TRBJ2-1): DAMVIQNPRYQVTQFGKPVTLSCSQTLNHNVMYWYQQKSSQAPKLLFHYYDKDFNNEADTPDNFQSRRPNTSFCFLDIRSPGLGDTAMYLCATSRSLGDEQFFGPGTRLTVL.

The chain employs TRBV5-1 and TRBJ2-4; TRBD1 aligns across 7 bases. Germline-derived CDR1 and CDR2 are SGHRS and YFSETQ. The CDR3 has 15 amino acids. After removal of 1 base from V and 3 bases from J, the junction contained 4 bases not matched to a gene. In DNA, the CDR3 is TGCGCCAGCAGCTTGTGGGCAGGGGGCAAAAACATTCAGTACTTC. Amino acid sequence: CASSLWAGGKNIQYF.

The CDR3 here is CASSVAGATGELFF. For the CDR3, the DNA is TGTGCCAGCAGCGTGGCGGGAGCGACCGGGGAGCTGTTTTTT. The J gene is TRBJ2-2, the V gene TRBV9; 7 bases are a match to TRBD2. The CDR3 length is 14 residues. Trimming at V came to 2 bases and at J to 5 bases, leaving 3 bases not matched to a gene. Germline assignment: CDR1 SGDLS and CDR2 YYNGEE.

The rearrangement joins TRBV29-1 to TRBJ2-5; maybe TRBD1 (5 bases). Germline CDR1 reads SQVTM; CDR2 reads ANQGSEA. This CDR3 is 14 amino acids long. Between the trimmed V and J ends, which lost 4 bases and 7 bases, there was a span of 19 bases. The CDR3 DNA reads TGCAGCGTTGGCCCCAGGGTCGGATTTGGGACCCAGTACTTC. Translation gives CSVGPRVGFGTQYF.

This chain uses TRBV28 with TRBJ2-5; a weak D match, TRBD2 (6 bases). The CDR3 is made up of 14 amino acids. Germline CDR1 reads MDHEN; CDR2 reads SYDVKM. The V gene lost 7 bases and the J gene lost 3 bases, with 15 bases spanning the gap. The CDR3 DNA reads TGTGCCAGCAAGAAGGGACTTGGGAAAGAGACCCAGTACTTC. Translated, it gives CASKKGLGKETQYF.

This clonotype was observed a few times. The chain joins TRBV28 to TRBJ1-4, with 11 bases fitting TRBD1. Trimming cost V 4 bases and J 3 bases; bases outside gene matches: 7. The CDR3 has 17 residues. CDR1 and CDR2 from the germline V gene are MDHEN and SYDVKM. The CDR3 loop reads CASSSRDRGFPNEKLFF. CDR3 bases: TGTGCCAGCAGTTCTCGGGACAGGGGGTTTCCTAATGAAAAACTGTTTTTT.

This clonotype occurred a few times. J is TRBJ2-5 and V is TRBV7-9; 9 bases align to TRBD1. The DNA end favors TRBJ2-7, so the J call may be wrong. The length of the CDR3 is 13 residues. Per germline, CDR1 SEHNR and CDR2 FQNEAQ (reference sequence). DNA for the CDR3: TGTGCCAGCAGCCAACAGGGGGCGAGCGAGCAGTACTTC. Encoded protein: CASSQQGASEQYF.

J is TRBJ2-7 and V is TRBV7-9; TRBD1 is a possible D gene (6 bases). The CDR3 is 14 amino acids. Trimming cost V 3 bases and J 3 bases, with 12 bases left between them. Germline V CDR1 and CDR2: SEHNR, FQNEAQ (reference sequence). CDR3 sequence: CASSFPGTNYEQYF. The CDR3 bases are TGTGCCAGCAGCTTCCCCGGGACAAACTACGAGCAGTACTTC.

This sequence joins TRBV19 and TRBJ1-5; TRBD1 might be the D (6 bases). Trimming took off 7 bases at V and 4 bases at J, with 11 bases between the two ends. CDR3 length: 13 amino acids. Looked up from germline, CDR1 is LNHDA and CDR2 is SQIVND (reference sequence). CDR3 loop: CASTPDRNQPQHF. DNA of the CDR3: TGTGCCAGTACCCCGGACAGAAATCAGCCCCAGCATTTT.